The T cell receptor beta chain under discussion was sequenced for a study of blood T cell repertoires in COVID-19. The overall study: The study drew acute and convalescent COVID-19 samples from the United States, Italy and Spain. Sources were T cells, B-cell-depleted T cells, or PBMCs; the material itself was cDNA or gDNA.

Original handling: Amplification of reference gene primers was used by the study to estimate nucleated cell counts. Some clones are missing from TCRdb's copy, which holds only in-frame ones; the method was immunoSEQ multiplex PCR. V and J calls and clone size are as listed in that table; D and trimming were resolved from the DNA. The sample lists fewer than 250,000 clones, 84% seen once, with under 4.5% in the top ten. J gave up 0 bases and V 1 base, and 9 bases lay outside the gene matches. From germline, CDR1 is SGHVS and CDR2 FNYEAQ. The CDR3 runs 17 residues. The sequenced sample consisted of peripheral blood. The chain is built from TRBV7-6 and TRBJ2-7, with TRBD2 identical over 7 bases. This clonotype originated in a man over 45 with acute or convalescent COVID-19. CDR3 coding DNA: TGTGCCAGCAGCTTAGAAACGGGAGGTCCCCCCTCCTACGAGCAGTACTTC. It encodes CASSLETGGPPSYEQYF.